The rows below give T cell receptor beta chains drawn from one sample of a study of immune evolution from preneoplasia to lung adenocarcinoma. Using immunoSEQ multiplex PCR, the repertoire was profiled, and TCRdb retains in-frame clones only, with some absent. The table lists approximately 5,000 clones, 86% of them singletons. The material sequenced was FFPE invasive lung adenocarcinoma tissue. Receptors originate from a person aged 50 or older with lung adenocarcinoma. Both conserved end residues are part of each CDR3.

cdr3_aa j_call v_call
CASSPSRTGEGYTF TRBJ1-2 TRBV18
CASSPREGTEAFF TRBJ1-1 TRBV18
CASSSISGNTIYF TRBJ1-3 TRBV5-6
CASSKPGLAYNEQFF TRBJ2-1 TRBV28
CASSQNLFTGELFF TRBJ2-2 TRBV4-1
CATQRQGGQGDEQYF TRBJ2-7 TRBV4-2
CASSPRLSSYEQYF TRBJ2-7 TRBV18
CASKDNEQFF TRBJ2-1 TRBV6-1
CASRFNFNQPQHF TRBJ1-5 TRBV2
CASSSPTWHTDTQYF TRBJ2-3 TRBV28
CASKLDRYEAFF TRBJ1-1 TRBV28
CASRQGRLYEQYF TRBJ2-7 TRBV2
CASSPRFSRHYEQYF TRBJ2-7 TRBV7-2
CASSPGPTQETQYF TRBJ2-5 TRBV7-3
CATSREGAYGVTYNEQFF TRBJ2-1 TRBV15
CASSYGTGEGEQYF TRBJ2-7 TRBV6-6
CASSFRGIHYGYTF TRBJ1-2 TRBV5-4
CASSFGLNTEAFF TRBJ1-1 TRBV11-2
CSARGRDTEF TRBJ2-3 TRBV20-1
CTGLGVREQFF TRBJ2-1 TRBV29-1